These 10 T cell receptor beta chains were all obtained from the same sample, sequenced in a study of vaccination and CD4 T cells after COVID-19. These receptors have no known antigen. Treatment in this sample: roughly 10-day PBMC culture with coronavirus spike peptide pools or control peptides (ViraFEST assay). The study sequenced cultured CD4+ T cell DNA using the Oncomine TCR Beta short-read assay. From the PCR reads, TCRdb called clonotypes with MiXCR, one entry per CDR3 protein. The sample includes some 9,000 distinct CDR3 sequences, 50% to 65% of them seen just once. Sequencing used CD4+ T cells from blood, cultured in vitro. Receptors originate from a human donor who had recovered from COVID-19.

This rearrangement joins TRBV20-1 to TRBJ2-5, with D maybe TRBD1 (6 bases). Deletions cut 6 bases from V and 1 base from J, with 12 bases between. The V gene's germline CDR1 is DFQATT and CDR2 SNEGSKA (reference sequence). CDR3 length equals 13 residues. As DNA, the CDR3 is TGCAGTGCAACCGCAGGGGTCCAAGAGACCCAGTACTTC. Residues: CSATAGVQETQYF.

The rearrangement joins TRBV11-2 to TRBJ1-1; the match to TRBD1 covers 10 bases. Trimming cost V 0 bases and J 5 bases; bases outside gene matches: 6. There are 16 residues in the CDR3. Germline V gene sequence: CDR1 SGHAT, CDR2 FQNNGV. The CDR3 coding sequence is TGTGCCAGCAGCTTAGATTTAGCGGACAGGGGGACTGAAGCTTTCTTT. Residues: CASSLDLADRGTEAFF.

A few counts support this clonotype. The chain has TRBV7-2 and TRBJ2-5; 8 nucleotides match TRBD1. Germline V gene lookup returns CDR1 SGHTA and CDR2 FQGNSA. Germline trimming cut 1 base from V and 0 bases from J; bases unmatched to any gene: 4. The CDR3 length is 16 residues. The CDR3 sequence is CASSLGGTGNQETQYF. CDR3 coding DNA: TGTGCCAGCAGCTTAGGGGGGACAGGTAACCAAGAGACCCAGTACTTC.

The chain uses TRBV7-3 and TRBJ2-2; 10 nucleotides match TRBD1. Trimming took 5 bases from V and 7 from J; bases not matched to a gene: 7. This CDR3 spans 15 amino acids. Germline CDR1 SGHTA, CDR2 FQGTGA. CDR3 in DNA: TGTGCCAGCAGCGCGACAGGGGGCGTCCACGGGGAGCTGTTTTTT. It translates to CASSATGGVHGELFF. The variable domain in full, with the rest retrieved from reference TRBV7-3 and TRBJ2-2, is GAGVSQTPSNKVTEKGKYVELRCDPISGHTALYWYRQSLGQGPEFLIYFQGTGAADDSGLPNDRFFAVRPEGSVSTLKIQRTERGDSAVYLCASSATGGVHGELFFGEGSRLTVL.

CDR3 sequence: CASGQTSTDTQYF. In nucleotides, the CDR3 is TGTGCCAGTGGACAGACTAGCACAGATACGCAGTATTTT. The V call is TRBV19, the J call TRBJ2-3; a weak D match, TRBD1 (6 bases). Trimming left V 8 bases short and J 0 bases short, with 9 bases between. CDR3 length: 13 residues. The germline V gene has CDR1 LNHDA and CDR2 SQIVND (reference sequence).

This clonotype has just a few counts. J is TRBJ1-5 and V is TRBV6-1; D gene unclear. This CDR3 comprises 15 residues. Germline CDR1 is MNHNS and CDR2 is SASEGT. V was shortened by 4 bases and J by 0 bases, with 10 bases between the two germline ends. The CDR3 DNA sequence: TGTGCCAGCAGTGTGACACTCTATAGCAATCAGCCCCAGCATTTT. It codes for CASSVTLYSNQPQHF.

This chain uses TRBV5-4 with TRBJ2-5; 7 bases align to TRBD2. With 0 bases clipped from V and 3 bases from J, the junction kept 5 bases outside the gene matches. The CDR3 is 15 residues long. CDR1 and CDR2 (germline): SGHNT, YYREEE (reference sequence). CDR3 loop: CASSLVASGEETQYF. CDR3 in DNA: TGTGCCAGCAGCTTGGTGGCTAGCGGTGAAGAGACCCAGTACTTC.

The rearrangement joins TRBV2 to TRBJ1-2; D gene unclear. Germline CDR1 SNHLY, CDR2 FYNNEI. The CDR3 runs to 12 residues. The germline V and J ends were trimmed by 3 bases and 3 bases, with 5 bases remaining between them. The CDR3 reads CASSESYYGYTF. In DNA, the CDR3 is TGTGCCAGCAGTGAGTCGTACTATGGCTACACCTTC.

In DNA form, the CDR3 reads TGTGCCACCAGTGCTGGATATAATTCACCCCTCCACTTT. Translating gives CATSAGYNSPLHF. The chain links TRBV24-1 to TRBJ1-6; D call uncertain. Per germline, CDR1 KGHDR and CDR2 SFDVKD. Trimming left V 5 bases short and J 4 bases short, with 5 bases between. The CDR3 covers 13 residues.

CDR3: CASRGNYGYTF. Here the CDR3 DNA reads TGTGCCAGCAGGGGTAACTATGGCTACACCTTC. V and J are TRBV6-1 and TRBJ1-2; D unresolved. Per germline, CDR1 MNHNS and CDR2 SASEGT. This CDR3 contains 11 residues. V lost 6 bases, J lost 1 base, and 3 bases lay in between.